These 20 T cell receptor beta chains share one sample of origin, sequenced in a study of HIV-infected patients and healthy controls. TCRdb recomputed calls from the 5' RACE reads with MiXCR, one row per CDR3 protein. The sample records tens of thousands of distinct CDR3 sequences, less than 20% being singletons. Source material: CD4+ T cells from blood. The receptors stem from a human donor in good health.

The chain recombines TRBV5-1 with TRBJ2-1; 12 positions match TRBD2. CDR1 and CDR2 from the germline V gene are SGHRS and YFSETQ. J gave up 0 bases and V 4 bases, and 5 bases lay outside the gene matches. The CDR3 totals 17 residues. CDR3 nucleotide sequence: TGCGCCAGCAGCCACGGACTAGCGGGAAGCTCCTACAATGAGCAGTTCTTC. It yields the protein CASSHGLAGSSYNEQFF.

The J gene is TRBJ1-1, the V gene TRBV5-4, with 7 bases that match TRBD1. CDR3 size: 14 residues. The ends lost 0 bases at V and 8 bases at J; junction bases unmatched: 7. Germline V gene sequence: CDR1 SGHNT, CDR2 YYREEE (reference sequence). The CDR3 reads CASSLAMGQTEAFF. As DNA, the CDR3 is TGTGCCAGCAGCTTGGCTATGGGACAGACAGAAGCTTTCTTT. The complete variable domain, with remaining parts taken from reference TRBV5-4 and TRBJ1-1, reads ETGVTQSPTHLIKTRGQQVTLRCSSQSGHNTVSWYQQALGQGPQFIFQYYREEENGRGNFPPRFSGLQFPNYSSELNVNALELDDSALYLCASSLAMGQTEAFFGQGTRLTVV.

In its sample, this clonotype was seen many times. CDR3 region: CASSLTSGRVADTQYF. In DNA form, the CDR3 reads TGTGCCAGCAGCTTAACCAGCGGGAGGGTCGCAGATACGCAGTATTTT. The chain has TRBV13 and TRBJ2-3; 10 positions match TRBD2. Trimming at V came to 2 bases and at J to 4 bases, leaving 6 bases not matched to a gene. The CDR3 spans 16 residues. Germline CDR1 reads PRHDT; CDR2 reads FYEKMQ (reference sequence).

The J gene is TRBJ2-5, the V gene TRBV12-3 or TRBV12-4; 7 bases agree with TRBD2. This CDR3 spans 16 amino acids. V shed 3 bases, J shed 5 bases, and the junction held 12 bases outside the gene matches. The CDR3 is CASSLYSGPYVETQYF. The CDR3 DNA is TGTGCCAGCAGTTTGTATAGCGGGCCCTATGTGGAGACCCAGTACTTC.

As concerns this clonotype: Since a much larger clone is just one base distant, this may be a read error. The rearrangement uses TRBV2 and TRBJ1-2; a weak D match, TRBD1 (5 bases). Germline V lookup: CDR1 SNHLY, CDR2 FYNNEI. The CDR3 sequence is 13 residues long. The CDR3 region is CASSVEGRYDYTF. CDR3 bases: TGTGCCAGCAGTGTAGAGGGGCGGTATGACTACACCTTC. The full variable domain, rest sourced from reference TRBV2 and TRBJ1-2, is EPEVTQTPSHQVTQMGQEVILRCVPISNHLYFYWYRQILGQKVEFLVSFYNNEISEKSEIFDDQFSVERPDGSNFTLKIRSTKLEDSAMYFCASSVEGRYDYTFGSGTRLTVV.

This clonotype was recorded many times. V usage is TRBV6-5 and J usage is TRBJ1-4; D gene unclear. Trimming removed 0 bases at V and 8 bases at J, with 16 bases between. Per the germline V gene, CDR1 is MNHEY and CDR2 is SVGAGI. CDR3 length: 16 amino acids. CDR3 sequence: CASSYSKGSLGEKLFF. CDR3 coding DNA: TGTGCCAGCAGTTACTCGAAGGGCAGTCTGGGGGAAAAACTGTTTTTT.

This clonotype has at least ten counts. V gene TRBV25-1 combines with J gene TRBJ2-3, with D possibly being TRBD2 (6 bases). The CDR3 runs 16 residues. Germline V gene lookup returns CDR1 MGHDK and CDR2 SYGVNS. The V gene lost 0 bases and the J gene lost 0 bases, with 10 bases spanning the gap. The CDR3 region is CASSEYGTASTDTQYF. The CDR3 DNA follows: TGTGCCAGCAGTGAATACGGGACTGCTAGCACAGATACGCAGTATTTT.

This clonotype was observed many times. The CDR3 here is CSVESNGRTGELFF. Written as DNA, the CDR3 is TGCAGCGTTGAAAGTAACGGGCGGACCGGGGAGCTGTTTTTT. The chain links TRBV29-1 to TRBJ2-2; no firm D call. V was trimmed by 2 bases and J by 5 bases, leaving 12 bases between them. Germline assignment: CDR1 SQVTM and CDR2 ANQGSEA. The CDR3 spans 14 residues.

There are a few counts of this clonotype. The CDR3 nucleotides read TGTGCCAGCAGCTACCGCTATCAGGGAAGCACAGATACGCAGTATTTT. This codes for CASSYRYQGSTDTQYF. The chain combines TRBV7-9 with TRBJ2-3; possible D gene TRBD1, 5 bases. The length of the CDR3 is 16 residues. The germline V gene encodes CDR1 SEHNR and CDR2 FQNEAQ (reference sequence). V gave up 4 bases and J gave up 0 bases, with 14 bases separating them.

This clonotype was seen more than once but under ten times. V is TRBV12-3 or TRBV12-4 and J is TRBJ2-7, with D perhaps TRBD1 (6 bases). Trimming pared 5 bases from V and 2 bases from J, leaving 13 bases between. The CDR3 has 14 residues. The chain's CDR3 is CASSPGEGAYEQYF. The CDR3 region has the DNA TGTGCCAGCAGTCCCGGAGAGGGGGCCTACGAGCAGTACTTC.

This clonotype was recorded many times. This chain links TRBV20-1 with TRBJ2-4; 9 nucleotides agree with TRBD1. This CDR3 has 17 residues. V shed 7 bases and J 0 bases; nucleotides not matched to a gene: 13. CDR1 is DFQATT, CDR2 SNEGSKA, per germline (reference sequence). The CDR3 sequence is CSGWTGAINLAKNIQYF. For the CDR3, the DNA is TGCAGTGGCTGGACAGGGGCTATCAATTTAGCCAAAAACATTCAGTACTTC.

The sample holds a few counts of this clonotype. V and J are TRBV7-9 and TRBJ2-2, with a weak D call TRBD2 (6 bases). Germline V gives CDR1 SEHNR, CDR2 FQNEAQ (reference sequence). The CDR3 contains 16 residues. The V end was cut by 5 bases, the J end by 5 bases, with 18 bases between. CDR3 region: CASSPPYGRGTGELFF. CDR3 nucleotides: TGTGCCAGCAGCCCCCCTTACGGGAGAGGTACCGGGGAGCTGTTTTTT.

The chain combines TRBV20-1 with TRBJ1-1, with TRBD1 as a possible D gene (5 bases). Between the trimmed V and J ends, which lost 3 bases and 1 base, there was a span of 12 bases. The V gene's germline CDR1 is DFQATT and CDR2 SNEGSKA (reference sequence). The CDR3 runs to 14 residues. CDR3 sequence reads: CSASRWQGNTEAFF. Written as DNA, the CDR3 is TGCAGTGCTAGTCGGTGGCAGGGGAACACTGAAGCTTTCTTT.

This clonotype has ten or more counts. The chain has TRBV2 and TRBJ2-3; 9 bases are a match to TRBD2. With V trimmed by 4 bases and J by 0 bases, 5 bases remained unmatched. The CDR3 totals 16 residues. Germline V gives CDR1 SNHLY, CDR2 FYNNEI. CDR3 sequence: CASSALAGLSTDTQYF. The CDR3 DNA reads TGTGCCAGCAGTGCACTAGCGGGCCTTAGCACAGATACGCAGTATTTT. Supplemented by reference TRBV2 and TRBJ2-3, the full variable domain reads EPEVTQTPSHQVTQMGQEVILRCVPISNHLYFYWYRQILGQKVEFLVSFYNNEISEKSEIFDDQFSVERPDGSNFTLKIRSTKLEDSAMYFCASSALAGLSTDTQYFGPGTRLTVL.

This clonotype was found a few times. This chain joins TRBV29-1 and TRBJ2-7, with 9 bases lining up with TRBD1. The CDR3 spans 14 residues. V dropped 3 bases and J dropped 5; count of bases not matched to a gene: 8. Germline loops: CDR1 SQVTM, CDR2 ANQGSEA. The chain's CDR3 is CSVDPGDRADEQYF. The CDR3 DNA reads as TGCAGCGTTGATCCGGGGGACAGGGCGGACGAGCAGTACTTC.

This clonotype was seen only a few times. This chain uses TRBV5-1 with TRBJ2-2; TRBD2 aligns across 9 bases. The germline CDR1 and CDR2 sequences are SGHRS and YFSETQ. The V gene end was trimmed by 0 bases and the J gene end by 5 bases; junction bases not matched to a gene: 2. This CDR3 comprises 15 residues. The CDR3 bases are TGCGCCAGCAGCTTGGTTACTAGCGGGACCGGGGAGCTGTTTTTT. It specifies CASSLVTSGTGELFF.

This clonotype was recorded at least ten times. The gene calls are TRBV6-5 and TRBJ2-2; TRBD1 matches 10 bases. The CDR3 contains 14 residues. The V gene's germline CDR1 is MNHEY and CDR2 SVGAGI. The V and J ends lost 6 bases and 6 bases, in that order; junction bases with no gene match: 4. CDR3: CASRWTGGAGELFF. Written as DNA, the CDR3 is TGTGCCAGCAGATGGACAGGGGGGGCCGGGGAGCTGTTTTTT.

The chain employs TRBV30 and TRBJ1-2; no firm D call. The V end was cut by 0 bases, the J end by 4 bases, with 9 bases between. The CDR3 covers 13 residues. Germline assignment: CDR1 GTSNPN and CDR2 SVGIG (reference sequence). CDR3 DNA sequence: TGTGCCTGGAGTGTACGGCGGAGCTATGGCTACACCTTC. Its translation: CAWSVRRSYGYTF.

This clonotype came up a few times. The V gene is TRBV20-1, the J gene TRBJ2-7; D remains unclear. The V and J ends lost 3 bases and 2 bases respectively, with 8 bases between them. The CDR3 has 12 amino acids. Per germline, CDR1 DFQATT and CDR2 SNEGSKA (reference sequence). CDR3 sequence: CSASPDPYEQYF. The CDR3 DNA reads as TGCAGTGCTAGTCCAGATCCCTACGAGCAGTACTTC.

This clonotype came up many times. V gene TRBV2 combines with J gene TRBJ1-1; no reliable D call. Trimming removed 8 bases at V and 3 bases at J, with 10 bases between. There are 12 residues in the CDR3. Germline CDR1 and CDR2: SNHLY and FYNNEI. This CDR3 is CASGIGDTEAFF. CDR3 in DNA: TGTGCCAGCGGAATCGGGGACACTGAAGCTTTCTTT.